Listed below are T cell receptor beta chains from one sample, sequenced in a study of T cell responses to AZD1222 COVID-19 vaccine. TCRdb keeps only in-frame clones here, not all; method: immunoSEQ multiplex PCR. The sample includes roughly 120,000 clones, approximately 90% seen only once; the top ten take more than 7%. The sample was peripheral blood, taken 28 days after the second AZD1222 dose. Receptor source: an adult who received the AZD1222 COVID-19 vaccine. Both conserved end residues are part of each CDR3.

V gene: TRBV6-6; CDR3 protein: CASSQDRYNSPLHF
V gene: TRBV10-3; CDR3 protein: CAISESRAGEDTEAFF
V gene: TRBV5-4; CDR3 protein: CASSSKPGPFQPQHF
V gene: TRBV9; CDR3 protein: CASSVVRESLFDEQFF
V gene: TRBV28; CDR3 protein: CASSPTGIHRQPQHF
V gene: TRBV5-8; CDR3 protein: CASSPGGVGEKLFF
V gene: TRBV2; CDR3 protein: CASSVGSTPRIPGELFF
V gene: TRBV2; CDR3 protein: CASSEQQGATGELFF
V gene: TRBV27; CDR3 protein: CASSLLGTGEQEKLFF
V gene: TRBV7-2; CDR3 protein: CASSFRSTGYEQYF
V gene: TRBV3-1/TRBV3-2; CDR3 protein: CASQYRDDAGELFF
V gene: TRBV7-9; CDR3 protein: CASSLDSGPNEKLFF
V gene: TRBV18; CDR3 protein: CASSPGQEDYGYTF
V gene: TRBV6-2/TRBV6-3; CDR3 protein: CASSPHRPDRGYGYTF
V gene: TRBV28; CDR3 protein: CASRVKTTNEKLFF
V gene: TRBV2; CDR3 protein: CASSASGSNTGELFF
V gene: TRBV3-1/TRBV3-2; CDR3 protein: CASSQGATYEQYF
V gene: TRBV19; CDR3 protein: CASNAGFGNTIYF
V gene: TRBV28; CDR3 protein: CASSFLGAGPTYEQYF
V gene: TRBV29-1; CDR3 protein: CSARQAGDSPLHF
V gene: TRBV11-3; CDR3 protein: CASSLGGTRFGELFF
V gene: TRBV11-2; CDR3 protein: CASSLGTGHRYYEQYF
V gene: TRBV6-5; CDR3 protein: CASSQPGQGDYGYTF
V gene: TRBV4-1; CDR3 protein: CASSPARGAYNEQFF